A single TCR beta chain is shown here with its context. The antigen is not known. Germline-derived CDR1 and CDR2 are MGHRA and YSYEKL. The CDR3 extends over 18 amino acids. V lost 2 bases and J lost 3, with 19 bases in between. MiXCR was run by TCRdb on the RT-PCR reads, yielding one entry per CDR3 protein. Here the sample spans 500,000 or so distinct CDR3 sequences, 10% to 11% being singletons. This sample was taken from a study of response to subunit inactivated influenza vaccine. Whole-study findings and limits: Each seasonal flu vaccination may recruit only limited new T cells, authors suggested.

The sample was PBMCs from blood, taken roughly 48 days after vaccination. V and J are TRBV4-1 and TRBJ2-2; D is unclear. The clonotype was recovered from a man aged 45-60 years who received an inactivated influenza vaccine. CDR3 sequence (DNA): TGCGCCAGCAGCCAAAACCCCCTAGGAGATATACACACCGGGGAGCTGTTTTTT. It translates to CASSQNPLGDIHTGELFF.